This TCR beta chain was recovered during a study of cytomegalovirus exposure and HLA in healthy donors. Notes on the study in general: A later analysis linked a missense variant in DCLRE1C to the trimming of TCR beta V and J genes.

The CDR3 spans 18 residues. Trimming took 1 base from V and 0 from J; bases not matched to a gene: 3. Germline CDR1 reads SGHAT; CDR2 reads FQNNGV. In the PCR, 60 Vbeta and 13 Jbeta primers were used. Sequencing was performed with immunoSEQ multiplex PCR; in TCRdb, only in-frame clones are kept and a portion is missing. This sample carries approximately 100,000 clones, roughly 75% of them seen once, and the ten largest clones take about 14%. A few counts support this clone. Its antigen remains unknown. This receptor was identified in a male donor in good health and CMV-seropositive. The chain recombines TRBV11-2 with TRBJ2-6; 10 nucleotides agree with TRBD1. Material for sequencing was PBMCs. DNA of the CDR3: TGTGCCAGCAGCTTAGGGACAGGGGGAATCTCTGGGGCCAACGTCCTGACTTTC. Encoded protein: CASSLGTGGISGANVLTF.